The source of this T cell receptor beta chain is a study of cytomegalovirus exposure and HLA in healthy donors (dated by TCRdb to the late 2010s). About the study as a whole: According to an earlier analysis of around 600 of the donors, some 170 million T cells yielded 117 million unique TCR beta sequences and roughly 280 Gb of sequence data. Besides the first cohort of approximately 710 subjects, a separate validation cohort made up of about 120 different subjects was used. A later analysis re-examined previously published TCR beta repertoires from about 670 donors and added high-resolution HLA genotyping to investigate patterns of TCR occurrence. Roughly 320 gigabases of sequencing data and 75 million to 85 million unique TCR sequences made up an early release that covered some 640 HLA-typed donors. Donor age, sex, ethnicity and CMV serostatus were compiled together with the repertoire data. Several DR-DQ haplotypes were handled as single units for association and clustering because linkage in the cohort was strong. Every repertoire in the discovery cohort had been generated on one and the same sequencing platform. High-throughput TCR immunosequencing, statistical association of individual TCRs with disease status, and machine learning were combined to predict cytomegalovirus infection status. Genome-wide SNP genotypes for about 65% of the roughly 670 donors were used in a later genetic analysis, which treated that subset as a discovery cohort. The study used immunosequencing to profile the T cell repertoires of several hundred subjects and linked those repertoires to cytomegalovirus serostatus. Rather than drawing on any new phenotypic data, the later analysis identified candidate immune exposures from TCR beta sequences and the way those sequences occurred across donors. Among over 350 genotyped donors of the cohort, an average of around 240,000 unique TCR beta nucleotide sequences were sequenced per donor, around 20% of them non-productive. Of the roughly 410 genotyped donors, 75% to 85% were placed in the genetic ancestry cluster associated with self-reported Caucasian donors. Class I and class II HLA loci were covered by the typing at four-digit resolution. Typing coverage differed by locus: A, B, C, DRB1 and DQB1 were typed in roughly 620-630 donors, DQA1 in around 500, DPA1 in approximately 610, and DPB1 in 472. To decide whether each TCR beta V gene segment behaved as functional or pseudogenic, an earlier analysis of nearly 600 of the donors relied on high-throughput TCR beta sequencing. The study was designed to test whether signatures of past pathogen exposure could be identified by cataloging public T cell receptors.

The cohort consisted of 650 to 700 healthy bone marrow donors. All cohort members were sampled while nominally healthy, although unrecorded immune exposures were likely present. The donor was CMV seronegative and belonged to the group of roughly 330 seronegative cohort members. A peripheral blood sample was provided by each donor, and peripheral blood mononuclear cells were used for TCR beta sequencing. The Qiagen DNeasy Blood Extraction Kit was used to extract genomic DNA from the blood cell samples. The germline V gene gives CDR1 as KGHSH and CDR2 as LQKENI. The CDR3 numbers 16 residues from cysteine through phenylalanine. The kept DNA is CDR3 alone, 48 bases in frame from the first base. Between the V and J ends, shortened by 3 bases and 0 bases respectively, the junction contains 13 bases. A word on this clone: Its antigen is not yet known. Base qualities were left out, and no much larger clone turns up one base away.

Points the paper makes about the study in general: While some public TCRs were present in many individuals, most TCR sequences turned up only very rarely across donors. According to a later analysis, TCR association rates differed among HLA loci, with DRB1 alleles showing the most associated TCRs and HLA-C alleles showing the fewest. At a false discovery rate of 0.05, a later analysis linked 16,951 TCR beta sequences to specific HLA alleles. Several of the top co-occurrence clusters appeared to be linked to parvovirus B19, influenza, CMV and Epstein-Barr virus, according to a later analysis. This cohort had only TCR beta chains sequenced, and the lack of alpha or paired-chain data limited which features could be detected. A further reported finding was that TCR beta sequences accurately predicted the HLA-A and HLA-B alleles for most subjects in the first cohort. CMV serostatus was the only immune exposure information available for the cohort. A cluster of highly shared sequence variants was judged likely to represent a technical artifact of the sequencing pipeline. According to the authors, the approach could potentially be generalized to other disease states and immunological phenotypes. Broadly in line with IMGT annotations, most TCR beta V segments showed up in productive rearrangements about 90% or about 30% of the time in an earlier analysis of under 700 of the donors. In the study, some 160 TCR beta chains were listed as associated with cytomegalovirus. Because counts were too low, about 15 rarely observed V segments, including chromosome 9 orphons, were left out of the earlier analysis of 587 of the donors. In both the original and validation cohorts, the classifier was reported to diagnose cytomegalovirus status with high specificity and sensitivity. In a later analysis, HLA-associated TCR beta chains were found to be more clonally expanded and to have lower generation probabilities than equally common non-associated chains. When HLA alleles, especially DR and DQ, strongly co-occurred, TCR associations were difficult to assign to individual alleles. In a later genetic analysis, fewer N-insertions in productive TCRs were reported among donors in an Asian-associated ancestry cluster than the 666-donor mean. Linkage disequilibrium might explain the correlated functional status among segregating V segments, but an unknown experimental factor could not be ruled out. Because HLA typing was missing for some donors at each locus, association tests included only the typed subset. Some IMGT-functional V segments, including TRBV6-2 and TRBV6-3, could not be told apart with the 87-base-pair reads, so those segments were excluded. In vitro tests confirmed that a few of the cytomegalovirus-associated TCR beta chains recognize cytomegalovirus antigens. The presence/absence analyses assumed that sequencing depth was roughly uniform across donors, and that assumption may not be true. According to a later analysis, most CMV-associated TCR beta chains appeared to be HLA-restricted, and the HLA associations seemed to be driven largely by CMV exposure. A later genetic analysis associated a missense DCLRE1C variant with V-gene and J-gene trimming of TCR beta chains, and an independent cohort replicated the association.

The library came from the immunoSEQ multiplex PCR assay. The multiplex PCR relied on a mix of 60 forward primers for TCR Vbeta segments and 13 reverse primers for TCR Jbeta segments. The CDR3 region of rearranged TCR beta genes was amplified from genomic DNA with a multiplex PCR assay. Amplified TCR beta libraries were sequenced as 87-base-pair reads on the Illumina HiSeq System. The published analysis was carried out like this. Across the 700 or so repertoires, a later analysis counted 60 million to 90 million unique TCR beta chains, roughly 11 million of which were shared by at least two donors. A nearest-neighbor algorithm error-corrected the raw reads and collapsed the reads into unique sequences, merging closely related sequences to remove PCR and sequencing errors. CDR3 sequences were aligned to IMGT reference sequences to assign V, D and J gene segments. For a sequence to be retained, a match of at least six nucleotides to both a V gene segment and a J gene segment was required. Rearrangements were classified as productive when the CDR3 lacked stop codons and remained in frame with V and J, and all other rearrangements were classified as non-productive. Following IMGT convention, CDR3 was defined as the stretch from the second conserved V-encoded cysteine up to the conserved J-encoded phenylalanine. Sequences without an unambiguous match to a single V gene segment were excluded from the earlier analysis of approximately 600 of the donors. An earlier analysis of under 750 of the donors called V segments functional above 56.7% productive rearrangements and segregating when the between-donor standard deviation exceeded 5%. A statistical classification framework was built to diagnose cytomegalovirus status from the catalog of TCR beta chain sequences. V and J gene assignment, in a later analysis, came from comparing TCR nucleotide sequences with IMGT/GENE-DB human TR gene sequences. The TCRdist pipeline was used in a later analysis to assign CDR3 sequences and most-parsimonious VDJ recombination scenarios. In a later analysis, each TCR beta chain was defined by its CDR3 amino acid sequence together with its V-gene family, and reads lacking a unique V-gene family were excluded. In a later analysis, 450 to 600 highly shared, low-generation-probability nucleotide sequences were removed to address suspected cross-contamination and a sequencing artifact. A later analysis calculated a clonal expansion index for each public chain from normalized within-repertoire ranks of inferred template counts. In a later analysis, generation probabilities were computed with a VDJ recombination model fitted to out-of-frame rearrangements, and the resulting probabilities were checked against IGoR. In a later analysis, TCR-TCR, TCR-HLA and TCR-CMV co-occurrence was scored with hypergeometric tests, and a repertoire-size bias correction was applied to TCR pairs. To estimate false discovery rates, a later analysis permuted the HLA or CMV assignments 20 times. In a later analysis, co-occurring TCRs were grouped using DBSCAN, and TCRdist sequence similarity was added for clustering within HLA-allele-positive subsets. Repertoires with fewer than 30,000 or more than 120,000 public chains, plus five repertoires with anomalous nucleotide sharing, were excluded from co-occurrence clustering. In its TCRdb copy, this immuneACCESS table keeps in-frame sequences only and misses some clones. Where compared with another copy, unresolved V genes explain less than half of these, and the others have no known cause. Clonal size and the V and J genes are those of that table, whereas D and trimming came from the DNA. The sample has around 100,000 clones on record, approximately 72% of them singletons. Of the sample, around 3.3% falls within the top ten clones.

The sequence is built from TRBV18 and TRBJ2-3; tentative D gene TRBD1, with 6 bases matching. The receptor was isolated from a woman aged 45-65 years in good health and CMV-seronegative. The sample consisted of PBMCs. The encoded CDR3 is CASSPQGTASTDTQYF. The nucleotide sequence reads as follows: TGTGCCAGCTCACCCCAGGGGACGGCGAGCACAGATACGCAGTATTTT.